The sequence of this T cell receptor (beta chain) was determined in a study of T-cell reconstitution after alpha-beta-depleted transplantation in children. Preparation of the TCRbeta library involved a method that used unique molecular identifiers. One entry per CDR3 protein results from TCRdb running MiXCR on the PCR reads. This table holds roughly 200,000 distinct CDR3 sequences, 8.4% found once. This CDR3 comprises 12 residues. Trimming removed 4 bases from V and 7 bases from J, with 8 bases in between. The source was PBMCs, mostly from graft donor cells, collected 360 days after TCRalphabeta/CD19-depleted stem cell transplant. The origin of this receptor is a male patient aged 2-10 years who had a stem cell transplant for acute myeloid leukemia, so the T cells may come from the graft donor. This sequence joins TRBV12-3 or TRBV12-4 and TRBJ1-5; D remains unclear. This CDR3 reads CASSSSRQPQHF. The CDR3 DNA is TGTGCCAGCAGTTCTTCCCGCCAGCCCCAGCATTTT.